This TCR beta chain was sequenced for a study of T cells after yellow fever vaccination. Across the study: Fractions of low cell number were prepared using SMART-Seq v4 Ultra Low Input. The study's findings and limits: Reappearing after the booster were most of the clones from primary vaccination (96% CD4, roughly 86% CD8). There were almost no vaccine-responding clonotypes detectable in the sorted memory subsets on day 0.

V trimming: 5 bases; J trimming: 7 bases; junction bases outside the gene matches: 14. This CDR3 has 16 amino acids. Germline V gene sequence: CDR1 MNHEY, CDR2 SVGAGI. UMIs and a universal primer site were added when TCR cDNA was made by 5'RACE template switching. TCRdb fed the 5' RACE reads into MiXCR, producing one record per CDR3 protein. This sample has about 10,000 distinct CDR3 sequences, with around 4.7% found just once. In this sample, this clonotype is medium-sized (0.01 to 0.1%). This receptor was obtained from a man aged 18 to 29 who received the YFV17D yellow fever vaccine. The chain carries TRBV6-5 and TRBJ2-5; 9 nucleotides line up with TRBD2. The sequences come from PBMCs, either bulk or a sorted T-cell subset (CD4+, CD8+, memory, or dextramer-sorted; not recorded which), collected around 14 days after the first yellow fever vaccination. The CDR3 here is CASSITGTSHGGTQYF. The CDR3 nucleotides read TGTGCCAGCAGTATTACCGGGACTAGCCACGGGGGGACCCAGTACTTC.